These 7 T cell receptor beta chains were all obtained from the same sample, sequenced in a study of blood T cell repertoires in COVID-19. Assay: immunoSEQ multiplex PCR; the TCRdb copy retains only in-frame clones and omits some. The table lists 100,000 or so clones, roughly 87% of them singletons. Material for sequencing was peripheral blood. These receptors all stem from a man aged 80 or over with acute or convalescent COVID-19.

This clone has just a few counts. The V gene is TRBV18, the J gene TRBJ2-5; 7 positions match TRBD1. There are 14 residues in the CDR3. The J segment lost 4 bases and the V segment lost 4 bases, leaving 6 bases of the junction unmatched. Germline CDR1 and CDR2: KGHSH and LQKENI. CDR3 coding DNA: TGTGCCAGCTCACTTACAGGGGCCGGAGAGACCCAGTACTTC. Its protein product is CASSLTGAGETQYF.

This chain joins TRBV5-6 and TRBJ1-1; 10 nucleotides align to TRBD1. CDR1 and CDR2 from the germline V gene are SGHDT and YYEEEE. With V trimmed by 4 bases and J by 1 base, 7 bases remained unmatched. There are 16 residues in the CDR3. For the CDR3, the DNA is TGTGCCAGCAGCCGCCGACAGGGGGCGGGGAACACTGAAGCTTTCTTT. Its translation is CASSRRQGAGNTEAFF.

CDR3 loop: CASSFDRATNEKLFF. CDR3 nucleotides: TGTGCCAGCAGTTTCGACAGGGCAACTAATGAAAAACTGTTTTTT. V usage is TRBV6-5 and J usage is TRBJ1-4; 7 bases map to TRBD1. Unmatched junction bases numbered 2, after V lost 4 bases and J lost 0 bases. This CDR3 spans 15 amino acids. The V gene's germline CDR1 is MNHEY and CDR2 SVGAGI.

In DNA, the CDR3 is TGTGCCACCAGCAGGACTCGGCTAAGTGAAAAACTGTTTTTT. This sequence encodes CATSRTRLSEKLFF. The V and J genes are TRBV15 and TRBJ1-4; D not certain. Germline V gives CDR1 LNHNV, CDR2 YYDKDF (reference sequence). The CDR3 has 14 amino acids. The V end was cut by 3 bases, the J end by 7 bases, with 12 bases between.

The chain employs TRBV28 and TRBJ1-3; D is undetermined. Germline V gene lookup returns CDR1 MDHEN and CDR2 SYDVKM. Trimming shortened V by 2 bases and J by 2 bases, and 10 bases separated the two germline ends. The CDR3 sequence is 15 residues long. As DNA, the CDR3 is TGTGCCAGCAGTTTACTGGCCCCAGCTGGAAACACCATATATTTT. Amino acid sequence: CASSLLAPAGNTIYF.

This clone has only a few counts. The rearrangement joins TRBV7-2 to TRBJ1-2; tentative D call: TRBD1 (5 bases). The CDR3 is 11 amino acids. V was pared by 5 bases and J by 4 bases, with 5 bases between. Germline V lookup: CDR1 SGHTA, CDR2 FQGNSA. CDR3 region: CASSQGYGYTF. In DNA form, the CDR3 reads TGTGCCAGCAGCCAGGGCTATGGCTACACCTTC.

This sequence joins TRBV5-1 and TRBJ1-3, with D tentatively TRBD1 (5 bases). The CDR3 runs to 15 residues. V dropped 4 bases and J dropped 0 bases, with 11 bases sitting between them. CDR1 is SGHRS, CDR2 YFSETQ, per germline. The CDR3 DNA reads TGCGCCAGCAGCGCGGTAGGGGTCTCTGGAAACACCATATATTTT. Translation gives CASSAVGVSGNTIYF. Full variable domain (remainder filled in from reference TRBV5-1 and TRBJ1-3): KAGVTQTPRYLIKTRGQQVTLSCSPISGHRSVSWYQQTPGQGLQFLFEYFSETQRNKGNFPGRFSGRQFSNSRSEMNVSTLELGDSALYLCASSAVGVSGNTIYFGEGSWLTVV.